The source of this T cell receptor (beta chain) is a study of CD8 T cells in ankylosing spondylitis. Overall study findings and caveats: Past studies reported some motif variants in reactive arthritis synovial fluid and blood.

Germline CDR1 reads DFQATT; CDR2 reads SNEGSKA (reference sequence). V lost 1 base, J lost 10 bases, and 4 bases stayed unmatched. The CDR3 runs 13 residues. TCRdb reprocessed the 5' RACE reads with MiXCR, giving one entry per CDR3 protein. The sample lists some 130,000 distinct CDR3 sequences, 5.5% to 7.5% seen once, with around 12% in the top ten. This clonotype showed up many times. Its antigen is not identified. The chain carries TRBV20-1 and TRBJ1-4; 9 bases map to TRBD1. This sequence originates from a female donor with ankylosing spondylitis or in good health (not recorded which). Material for sequencing was blood, either unsorted or a sorted T cell fraction (not recorded which). CDR3 residues: CSARGDREVKLFF. The CDR3 DNA reads as TGCAGTGCTAGAGGGGACAGGGAGGTAAAACTGTTTTTT.